This T cell receptor (beta chain) was recovered during a study of T cell responses to AZD1222 COVID-19 vaccine. This CDR3 spans 14 amino acids. Measured with immunoSEQ multiplex PCR; TCRdb has only the in-frame clones, and not every one. The sample shows some 140,000 clones, 91% of them seen only once. Study outcomes and limitations: At baseline, just five to seven AZD1222 recipients tested seropositive. The study reported that nearly half of spike-specific TCRs target unmutated variant regions.

With respect to this clone: Its antigen is undetermined.

Sequenced here: peripheral blood, sampled 28 days after the second AZD1222 dose. This sequence was found in an adult who received the AZD1222 COVID-19 vaccine. J is TRBJ2-7 and V is TRBV21-1; the tabulated D call, TRBD1, remains unverified against the DNA. TRBV21-1 is termed a pseudogene. The CDR3 loop is CASIRWKGPYEQYF. CDR3 coding DNA: TGTGCCAGCATCCGGTGGAAGGGGCCCTACGAGCAGTACTTC.